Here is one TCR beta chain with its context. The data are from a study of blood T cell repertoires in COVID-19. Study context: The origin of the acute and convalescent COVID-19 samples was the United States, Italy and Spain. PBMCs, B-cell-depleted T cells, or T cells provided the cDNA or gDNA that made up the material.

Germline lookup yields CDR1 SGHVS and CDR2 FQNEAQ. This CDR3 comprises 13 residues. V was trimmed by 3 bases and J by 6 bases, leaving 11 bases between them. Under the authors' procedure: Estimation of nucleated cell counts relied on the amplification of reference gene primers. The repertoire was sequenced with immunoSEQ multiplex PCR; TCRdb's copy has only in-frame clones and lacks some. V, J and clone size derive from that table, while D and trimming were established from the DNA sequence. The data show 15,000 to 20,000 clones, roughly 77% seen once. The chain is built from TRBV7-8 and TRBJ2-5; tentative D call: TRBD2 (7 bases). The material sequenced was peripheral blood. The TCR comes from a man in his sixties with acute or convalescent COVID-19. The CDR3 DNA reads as TGTGCCAGCAGCTTCGGGGGGCCAAAGACCCAGTACTTC. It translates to CASSFGGPKTQYF.